This is a list of T cell receptor beta chains from one sample in a study of blood T cell repertoires in COVID-19. Repertoires were generated with immunoSEQ multiplex PCR, while TCRdb's copy carries only in-frame clones and drops some. The profile shows about 300,000 clones, 70% to 90% of them singletons. Sequencing was performed on PBMCs or T cells enriched from blood (not recorded which). These TCRs come from a woman aged 25 to 39 who had recovered from COVID-19. CDR3s include the opening cysteine and the closing phenylalanine or tryptophan. D genes are given only for firm matches. Size is stated for part of the rows, as once, few or many counts, or as a class when the clone is expanded.

j_call: TRBJ1-5
d_call: .
clone_size: .
v_call: TRBV28
cdr3_length: 16
cdr3_aa: CASSFYREYSNQPQHF
cdr3_nt: TGTGCCAGCAGTTTTTATCGGGAGTATAGCAATCAGCCCCAGCATTTT

j_call: TRBJ1-2
d_call: TRBD1
clone_size: .
v_call: TRBV19
cdr3_length: 13
cdr3_aa: CASRDRGDYGYTF
cdr3_nt: TGTGCCAGTAGGGACAGGGGCGACTATGGCTACACCTTC

j_call: TRBJ1-3
d_call: TRBD1
clone_size: .
v_call: TRBV9
cdr3_length: 17
cdr3_aa: CASSVSPQGASGNTIYF
cdr3_nt: TGTGCCAGCAGCGTATCACCCCAGGGGGCATCTGGAAACACCATATATTTT

j_call: TRBJ2-5
d_call: TRBD2
clone_size: .
v_call: TRBV5-6
cdr3_length: 15
cdr3_aa: CASSLRAGGSETQYF
cdr3_nt: TGTGCCAGCAGCTTGCGAGCGGGGGGGTCTGAGACCCAGTACTTC

j_call: TRBJ2-1
d_call: TRBD2
clone_size: .
v_call: TRBV7-8
cdr3_length: 16
cdr3_aa: CASSSRLAGVSNEQFF
cdr3_nt: TGTGCCAGCAGCTCCCGACTAGCGGGGGTAAGCAATGAGCAGTTCTTC

j_call: TRBJ2-2
d_call: .
clone_size: once
v_call: TRBV7-3
cdr3_length: 14
cdr3_aa: CASSLAGGLGELFF
cdr3_nt: TGTGCCAGCAGCTTAGCCGGGGGGCTCGGGGAGCTGTTTTTT

j_call: TRBJ1-5
d_call: TRBD1
clone_size: .
v_call: TRBV4-1
cdr3_length: 14
cdr3_aa: CASSQSRGNQPQHF
cdr3_nt: TGCGCCAGCAGCCAGTCCAGGGGGAATCAGCCCCAGCATTTT

j_call: TRBJ1-1
d_call: .
clone_size: .
v_call: TRBV9
cdr3_length: 13
cdr3_aa: CASNSQQNTEAFF
cdr3_nt: TGTGCCAGCAACTCACAGCAGAACACTGAAGCTTTCTTT

j_call: TRBJ1-1
d_call: TRBD1
clone_size: .
v_call: TRBV6-5
cdr3_length: 13
cdr3_aa: CASRGTADTEAFF
cdr3_nt: TGTGCCAGCAGGGGGACAGCCGACACTGAAGCTTTCTTT

j_call: TRBJ1-2
d_call: .
clone_size: .
v_call: TRBV20-1
cdr3_length: 10
cdr3_aa: CSAGQYGYTF
cdr3_nt: TGCAGTGCTGGACAGTATGGCTACACCTTC

j_call: TRBJ1-4
d_call: TRBD1
clone_size: .
v_call: TRBV5-1
cdr3_length: 16
cdr3_aa: CASSSGGGSTNEKLFF
cdr3_nt: TGCGCCAGCAGCTCCGGAGGGGGCTCTACTAATGAAAAACTGTTTTTT

j_call: TRBJ1-1
d_call: .
clone_size: .
v_call: TRBV9
cdr3_length: 15
cdr3_aa: CASSVGPSRATEAFF
cdr3_nt: TGTGCCAGCAGCGTAGGGCCCTCGAGGGCCACTGAAGCTTTCTTT

j_call: TRBJ2-3
d_call: .
clone_size: .
v_call: TRBV13
cdr3_length: 13
cdr3_aa: CASSSRPGDTQYF
cdr3_nt: TGTGCCAGCAGCAGCCGCCCGGGGGATACGCAGTATTTT